This TCR beta chain derives from a study of OX40 agonist ivuxolimab in advanced cancers. TCRdb's copy holds only in-frame clones and misses some; the assay was immunoSEQ multiplex PCR. The top ten clones hold roughly 25% of a sample with over 5,000 clones, around four fifths of them seen once. This CDR3 comprises 14 residues. The V gene's germline CDR1 is LNHDA and CDR2 SQIVND (reference sequence). V shed 8 bases and J 1 base; nucleotides not matched to a gene: 7. This sequence was found in an adult with an advanced solid tumor such as melanoma, head and neck, liver or kidney cancer. The sequences come from CD4+ or CD8+ T cells sorted from blood, collected in a trial of the OX40 agonist ivuxolimab. The genes are TRBV19 and TRBJ2-7; 8 bases map to TRBD2. The chain's CDR3 is CASPTSGSSYEQYF. The CDR3, as DNA: TGTGCCAGTCCTACTAGCGGATCGTCCTACGAGCAGTACTTC.